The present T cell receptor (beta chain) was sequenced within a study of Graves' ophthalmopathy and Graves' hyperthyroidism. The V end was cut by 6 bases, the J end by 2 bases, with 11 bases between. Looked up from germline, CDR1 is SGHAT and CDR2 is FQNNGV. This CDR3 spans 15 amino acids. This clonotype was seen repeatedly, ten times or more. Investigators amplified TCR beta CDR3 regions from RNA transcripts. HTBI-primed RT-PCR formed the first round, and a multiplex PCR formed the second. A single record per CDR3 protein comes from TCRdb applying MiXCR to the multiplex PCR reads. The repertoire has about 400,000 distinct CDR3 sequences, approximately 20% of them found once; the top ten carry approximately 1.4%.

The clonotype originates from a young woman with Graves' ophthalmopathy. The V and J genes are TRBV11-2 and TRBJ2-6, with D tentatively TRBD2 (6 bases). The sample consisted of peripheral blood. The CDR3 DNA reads TGTGCCAGCAGAGCACCGGGGGCTGGGGCCAACGTCCTGACTTTC. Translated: CASRAPGAGANVLTF. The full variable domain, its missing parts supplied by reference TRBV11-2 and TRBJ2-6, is EAGVAQSPRYKIIEKRQSVAFWCNPISGHATLYWYQQILGQGPKLLIQFQNNGVVDDSQLPKDRFSAERLKGVDSTLKIQPAKLEDSAVYLCASRAPGAGANVLTFGAGSRLTVL.